Shown below are 2 T cell receptor beta chains from a single sample sequenced in a study of cytomegalovirus exposure and HLA in healthy donors. Both 60 Vbeta primers and 13 Jbeta primers went into the PCR. Generated by immunoSEQ multiplex PCR, the TCRdb table keeps only in-frame clones and is missing some. This table has 100,000 or so clones, approximately 85% appearing once. Sequencing was performed on PBMCs. The receptors here all came from a man aged 30 to 39 in good health and CMV-seropositive.

V gene TRBV4-1 combines with J gene TRBJ1-1; D gene unclear. The length of the CDR3 is 15 residues. CDR1 is MGHRA and CDR2 is YSYEKL in the germline V gene. V lost 1 base and J lost 3, with 12 bases in between. The CDR3 region is CASSQVAVPDTEAFF. CDR3 in DNA: TGCGCCAGCAGCCAAGTCGCAGTCCCTGACACTGAAGCTTTCTTT.

The chain employs TRBV6-1 and TRBJ1-1; D not resolved. The germline V gene has CDR1 MNHNS and CDR2 SASEGT. Deletions cut 2 bases from V and 1 base from J, with 8 bases between. CDR3 length: 14 amino acids. This chain's CDR3 is CASSERWANTEAFF. CDR3 DNA: TGTGCCAGCAGTGAAAGGTGGGCGAACACTGAAGCTTTCTTT.